These 15 T cell receptor beta chains were sequenced from one sample in a study of blood T cell repertoires in COVID-19. Assay: immunoSEQ multiplex PCR; the TCRdb copy retains only in-frame clones and omits some. The sample records 87,000 or so clones, over 70% being singletons. Sequencing input: peripheral blood. The receptors here all came from a man at least 80 years old with acute or convalescent COVID-19.

The V gene is TRBV6-6, the J gene TRBJ1-6; D is uncertain. The CDR3 loop spans 14 amino acids. The germline V gene encodes CDR1 MNHNY and CDR2 SVGAGI (reference sequence). V was cut by 8 bases and J by 8 bases, with 16 bases left in between. Here the CDR3 reads CASVRRGTDSPLHF. CDR3 coding DNA: TGTGCCAGCGTACGCCGGGGAACTGATTCACCCCTCCACTTT.

The V gene is TRBV10-3, the J gene TRBJ1-5, with 10 bases lining up with TRBD1. Losses at the gene ends were 0 bases for V and 6 bases for J; bases not matched to a gene: 2. The CDR3 runs 15 residues. Germline CDR1 and CDR2: ENHRY and SYGVKD. CDR3 sequence (DNA): TGTGCCATCAGTGAGTCGACAGGGGGCTTTCAGCCCCAGCATTTT. This gives the protein CAISESTGGFQPQHF.

The chain links TRBV7-2 to TRBJ2-5; the match to TRBD1 covers 7 bases. This CDR3 spans 15 amino acids. V lost 5 bases to trimming and J lost 4 bases; unmatched junction nucleotides: 10. Germline loops: CDR1 SGHTA, CDR2 FQGNSA. CDR3 residues: CASSAGAGGGETQYF. In DNA, the CDR3 is TGTGCCAGCAGCGCCGGGGCAGGGGGTGGAGAGACCCAGTACTTC.

This clone came up a few times. The chain is built from TRBV5-1 and TRBJ1-1; D not resolved. With 1 base removed from V and 1 base from J, the gap between germline ends came to 11 bases. CDR3 length: 15 residues. The germline CDR1 and CDR2 sequences are SGHRS and YFSETQ. Written as DNA, the CDR3 is TGCGCCAGCAGCTTGTCGGTGGTTACGAACACTGAAGCTTTCTTT. Protein: CASSLSVVTNTEAFF.

The CDR3 coding sequence is TGTGCCAGCAGCTTCACAGGGGGGATGAACACTGAAGCTTTCTTT. Translation: CASSFTGGMNTEAFF. This chain uses TRBV11-1 with TRBJ1-1, with 8 bases matching TRBD1. V was pared by 3 bases and J by 0 bases, with 3 bases of the junction left unmatched. The CDR3 extends over 15 amino acids. CDR1 and CDR2 (germline): SGHAT, FQDESV (reference sequence).

CDR3 region: CASSPPQGTGYTF. The CDR3 nucleotides read TGCGCCAGCAGCCCACCACAGGGTACTGGCTACACCTTC. The chain has TRBV5-1 and TRBJ1-2, with a tentative D call TRBD1 (6 bases). Germline V gene lookup returns CDR1 SGHRS and CDR2 YFSETQ. V was pared by 4 bases and J by 7 bases, with 14 bases between. This CDR3 has 13 residues. Using reference TRBV5-1 and TRBJ1-2 for the parts outside the CDR3, the full variable domain is KAGVTQTPRYLIKTRGQQVTLSCSPISGHRSVSWYQQTPGQGLQFLFEYFSETQRNKGNFPGRFSGRQFSNSRSEMNVSTLELGDSALYLCASSPPQGTGYTFGSGTRLTVV.

The J gene is TRBJ2-7, the V gene TRBV19; the match to TRBD1 covers 10 bases. Trimming took 11 bases from V and 6 from J; bases not matched to a gene: 7. Germline CDR1 is LNHDA and CDR2 is SQIVND (reference sequence). The CDR3 runs to 12 residues. The CDR3 DNA reads as TGTGCCGACCGGGACAGGGGTGCCGAGCAGTACTTC. Its protein product is CADRDRGAEQYF.

The chain is built from TRBV29-1 and TRBJ1-2; possibly TRBD1 for D (5 bases). The CDR3 sequence is 13 residues long. V lost 3 bases and J 7 bases, leaving 15 bases between the germline ends. Germline assignment: CDR1 SQVTM and CDR2 ANQGSEA. CDR3 nucleotide sequence: TGCAGCGTTGACCTTTCCATAAGGGGTGGCTACACCTTC. This sequence encodes CSVDLSIRGGYTF.

The chain is built from TRBV24-1 and TRBJ2-1; 12 bases are shared with TRBD2. The CDR3 consists of 17 residues. In germline, CDR1 is KGHDR, CDR2 SFDVKD. Unmatched junction bases numbered 5, after V lost 4 bases and J lost 2 bases. CDR3 region: CATSDSGLAGTYNEQFF. The CDR3 DNA reads TGTGCCACCAGTGACTCCGGACTAGCGGGAACCTACAATGAGCAGTTCTTC.

CDR3 sequence (DNA): TGTGCCAGCAGTTACTCCCTCAGACAGGGACCCACCGGGGAGCTGTTTTTT. Its protein product is CASSYSLRQGPTGELFF. This sequence joins TRBV6-2 or TRBV6-3 and TRBJ2-2; 7 bases map to TRBD1. The trim removed 0 bases at V and 4 bases at J, leaving 8 bases unmatched. Per germline, CDR1 MNHEY and CDR2 SVGEGT. The CDR3 loop spans 17 amino acids.

V and J are TRBV11-1 and TRBJ2-6; TRBD2 might be the D (5 bases). Germline V gives CDR1 SGHAT, CDR2 FQDESV (reference sequence). The CDR3 has 15 residues. V lost 6 bases and J 0 bases, leaving 9 bases between the germline ends. DNA for the CDR3: TGTGCCAGCAGTTTCGGGATCTCTGGGGCCAACGTCCTGACTTTC. Amino acids: CASSFGISGANVLTF. Supplemented by reference TRBV11-1 and TRBJ2-6, the full variable domain reads EAEVAQSPRYKITEKSQAVAFWCDPISGHATLYWYRQILGQGPELLVQFQDESVVDDSQLPKDRFSAERLKGVDSTLKIQPAELGDSAMYLCASSFGISGANVLTFGAGSRLTVL.

The V call is TRBV18, the J call TRBJ2-7; 9 positions agree with TRBD2. Germline lookup yields CDR1 KGHSH and CDR2 LQKENI. Trimming removed 2 bases from V and 1 base from J; junction bases left unmatched: 3. CDR3 length equals 15 residues. CDR3: CASSPGRGGSYEQYF. In nucleotides, the CDR3 is TGTGCCAGCTCACCAGGGCGGGGGGGATCCTACGAGCAGTACTTC.

The chain uses TRBV7-9 and TRBJ2-2; TRBD1 aligns across 9 bases. The trim removed 2 bases at V and 5 bases at J, leaving 6 bases unmatched. The CDR3 contains 16 residues. CDR1 is SEHNR, CDR2 FQNEAQ, per germline (reference sequence). CDR3 DNA: TGTGCCAGCAGCTTACTAAAGACAGGGGGAACCGGGGAGCTGTTTTTT. Translating it yields CASSLLKTGGTGELFF.

The chain has TRBV28 and TRBJ1-2, with 9 bases matching TRBD1. The V segment lost 8 bases and the J segment 4 bases; nucleotides outside the gene matches: 8. The CDR3 loop spans 14 amino acids. Germline V gives CDR1 MDHEN, CDR2 SYDVKM. The CDR3 DNA follows: TGTGCCAGCGGGGGACAGGGCAAATTCTATGGCTACACCTTC. This translates into CASGGQGKFYGYTF.

The chain uses TRBV7-3 and TRBJ2-3, with 8 bases matching TRBD2. CDR1 SGHTA and CDR2 FQGTGA come from the germline V gene. This CDR3 spans 16 amino acids. V was pared by 4 bases and J by 5 bases, with 11 bases of the junction left unmatched. The CDR3 loop is CASSSPGGGMGDTQYF. DNA of the CDR3: TGTGCCAGCAGCTCCCCTGGCGGGGGGATGGGAGATACGCAGTATTTT.